Each of the 15 T cell receptor beta chains below was sequenced from the same sample in a study of shared clonotypes between healthy human individuals. Selected positively for CCR7 and CD45RO-negative, naive CD8 cells excluded terminally differentiated effector memory CD45RA+ cells. Measured with immunoSEQ multiplex PCR; TCRdb has only the in-frame clones, and not every one. The table has about 2.2 million clones, around 93% seen once. What was sequenced was naive CD8+ T cells from PBMCs. Receptors were obtained from a young man in good health. Some clones in this sample may be carry-over from other donors' samples.

As concerns this clone: Other nucleotide sequences from this sample produce the same CDR3. The chain recombines TRBV4-2 with TRBJ1-1; D is uncertain. Germline V gene data show CDR1 as LGHNA and CDR2 as YNFKEQ. V gave up 2 bases and J gave up 0 bases, with 7 bases separating them. The CDR3 runs to 14 residues. CDR3 in amino acids: CASSQPGMNTEAFF. The CDR3 DNA is TGTGCCAGCAGCCAACCGGGCATGAACACTGAAGCTTTCTTT.

V gene TRBV7-9 combines with J gene TRBJ1-2; TRBD1 matches 7 bases. V dropped 4 bases and J dropped 4; count of bases not matched to a gene: 3. The germline CDR1 and CDR2 sequences are SEHNR and FQNEAQ (reference sequence). The CDR3 is 13 amino acids. As DNA, the CDR3 is TGTGCCAGCAGCTCCGGGACAGTCTATGGCTACACCTTC. Amino acids: CASSSGTVYGYTF.

This clone was seen only once. The chain has TRBV28 and TRBJ2-5; D is perhaps TRBD1 (6 bases). The CDR3 consists of 15 residues. The V end lost 2 bases, the J end lost 2 bases, and 12 bases lay between the germline ends. Germline V CDR1 and CDR2: MDHEN, SYDVKM. Here the CDR3 DNA reads TGTGCCAGCAGTTTAGTCGGCAGGGGTCAAGAGACCCAGTACTTC. It translates to CASSLVGRGQETQYF.

The chain recombines TRBV7-9 with TRBJ1-2; weak D call: TRBD1 (5 bases). This CDR3 contains 14 residues. The germline V and J ends were trimmed by 11 bases and 0 bases, with 16 bases remaining between them. Germline loops: CDR1 SEHNR, CDR2 FQNEAQ (reference sequence). In nucleotides, the CDR3 is TGTGCCTCCCGGGGGGATCCTACTAACTATGGCTACACCTTC. This gives the protein CASRGDPTNYGYTF.

The CDR3 region has the DNA TGTGCCAGCATCCCGGACAGGGGGCTTGTTGGCTACACCTTC. Protein: CASIPDRGLVGYTF. This sequence joins TRBV28 and TRBJ1-2; 11 positions agree with TRBD1. CDR1 and CDR2 (germline): MDHEN, SYDVKM. This CDR3 contains 14 residues. The V and J ends lost 7 bases and 7 bases, in that order; junction bases with no gene match: 8.

This chain joins TRBV28 and TRBJ1-1; D remains ambiguous. Trimming pared 3 bases from V and 1 base from J, leaving 12 bases between. CDR3 size: 15 residues. CDR1 MDHEN and CDR2 SYDVKM come from the germline V gene. The CDR3 DNA reads TGTGCCAGCAGTTTTTGGGGAACGGGGAACACTGAAGCTTTCTTT. It yields the protein CASSFWGTGNTEAFF.

DNA for the CDR3: TGCGCCAGCAGCCAAGAGGGTTCGAAATACGGTGCGGTTGGGGCCAACGTCCTGACTTTC. This sequence encodes CASSQEGSKYGAVGANVLTF. The rearrangement links TRBV4-3 to TRBJ2-6; D is unresolved. Looked up from germline, CDR1 is LGHNA and CDR2 is YSLEER. The CDR3 has 20 amino acids. V dropped 0 bases and J dropped 3 bases, with 21 bases sitting between them.

This clone was seen more than once but under ten times. This chain connects TRBV27 to TRBJ1-1, with a tentative D call TRBD1 (5 bases). CDR3 length: 10 amino acids. The germline V and J ends were trimmed by 8 bases and 8 bases, with 9 bases remaining between them. Per germline, CDR1 MNHEY and CDR2 SMNVEV (reference sequence). The CDR3 bases are TGTGCCAGCTGGGGCTCAGAAGCTTTCTTT. This encodes CASWGSEAFF.

The CDR3 here is CASSVGTREYYGYTF. CDR3 DNA sequence: TGTGCCAGCAGCGTCGGGACGAGGGAGTACTATGGCTACACCTTC. The chain has TRBV9 and TRBJ1-2; D may be TRBD1 (5 bases). This CDR3 has 15 amino acids. CDR1 and CDR2 from the germline V gene are SGDLS and YYNGEE. The V end lost 2 bases, the J end lost 3 bases, and 14 bases lay between the germline ends.

A few counts support this clone. The V gene is TRBV10-3, the J gene TRBJ1-2, with 9 bases identical to TRBD1. V shed 6 bases and J 5 bases; nucleotides not matched to a gene: 7. From germline, CDR1 is ENHRY and CDR2 SYGVKD. This CDR3 comprises 14 residues. The CDR3 region is CAIRGTGPHYGYTF. The CDR3 nucleotides are TGTGCCATCAGGGGGACAGGGCCACATTATGGCTACACCTTC.

This chain joins TRBV28 and TRBJ1-5; tentatively, D is TRBD1 (5 bases). Trimming shortened V by 6 bases and J by 6 bases, and 18 bases separated the two germline ends. CDR1 and CDR2 from the germline V gene are MDHEN and SYDVKM. The CDR3 is 15 amino acids. The CDR3, as DNA: TGTGCCAGCAGCCAAAAGCGGTCAGGGCCTCAGCCCCAGCATTTT. Translated: CASSQKRSGPQPQHF. The variable domain in full, completed from reference TRBV28 and TRBJ1-5, reads DVKVTQSSRYLVKRTGEKVFLECVQDMDHENMFWYRQDPGLGLRLIYFSYDVKMKEKGDIPEGYSVSREKKERFSLILESASTNQTSMYLCASSQKRSGPQPQHFGDGTRLSIL.

In this sample, this clone turned up a few times. The chain uses TRBV9 and TRBJ1-1; the D gene is possibly TRBD1 (5 bases). CDR1 SGDLS and CDR2 YYNGEE come from the germline V gene. With 3 bases removed from V and 0 bases from J, the gap between germline ends came to 9 bases. The length of the CDR3 is 14 residues. The CDR3 region is CASSALRVNTEAFF. CDR3 DNA: TGTGCCAGCAGCGCCCTCAGGGTGAACACTGAAGCTTTCTTT.

A note on this clone: Other DNA sequences in this sample translate to the same CDR3. The V and J genes are TRBV19 and TRBJ2-7; 8 bases align to TRBD1. Trimming at V came to 6 bases and at J to 2 bases, leaving 6 bases not matched to a gene. The CDR3 length is 14 residues. The germline V gene has CDR1 LNHDA and CDR2 SQIVND (reference sequence). The DNA of the CDR3 is TGTGCCAGTAGCCCCGGGACAGGAGCCTACGAGCAGTACTTC. It codes for CASSPGTGAYEQYF.

This chain joins TRBV5-8 and TRBJ2-4; 7 bases match TRBD2. V was pared by 4 bases and J by 0 bases, with 10 bases of the junction left unmatched. Germline CDR1 reads SGHTS; CDR2 reads YDEGEE. The CDR3 has 17 amino acids. The CDR3, as DNA: TGTGCCAGCAGCCGCCCTACTAGCGAATTAGCCAAAAACATTCAGTACTTC. The encoded protein is CASSRPTSELAKNIQYF.

The gene calls are TRBV10-3 and TRBJ2-7; weak D call: TRBD2 (5 bases). The CDR3 consists of 11 residues. V lost 7 bases and J lost 3, with 7 bases in between. Germline CDR1 and CDR2: ENHRY and SYGVKD. CDR3 loop: CAIKEGYEQYF. As DNA, the CDR3 is TGTGCCATCAAAGAGGGCTACGAGCAGTACTTC.